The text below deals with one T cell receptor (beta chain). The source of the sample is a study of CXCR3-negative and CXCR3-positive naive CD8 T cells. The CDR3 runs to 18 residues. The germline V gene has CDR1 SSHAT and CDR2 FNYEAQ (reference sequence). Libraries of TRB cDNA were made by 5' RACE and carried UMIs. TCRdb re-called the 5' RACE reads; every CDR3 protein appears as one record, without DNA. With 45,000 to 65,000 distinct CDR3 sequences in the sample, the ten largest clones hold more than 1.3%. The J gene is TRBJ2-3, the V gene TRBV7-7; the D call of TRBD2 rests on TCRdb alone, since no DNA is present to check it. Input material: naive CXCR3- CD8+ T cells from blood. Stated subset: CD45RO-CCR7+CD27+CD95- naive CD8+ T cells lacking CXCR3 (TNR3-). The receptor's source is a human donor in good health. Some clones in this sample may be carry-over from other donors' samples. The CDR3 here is CASSLTSGSGTSTDTQYF.